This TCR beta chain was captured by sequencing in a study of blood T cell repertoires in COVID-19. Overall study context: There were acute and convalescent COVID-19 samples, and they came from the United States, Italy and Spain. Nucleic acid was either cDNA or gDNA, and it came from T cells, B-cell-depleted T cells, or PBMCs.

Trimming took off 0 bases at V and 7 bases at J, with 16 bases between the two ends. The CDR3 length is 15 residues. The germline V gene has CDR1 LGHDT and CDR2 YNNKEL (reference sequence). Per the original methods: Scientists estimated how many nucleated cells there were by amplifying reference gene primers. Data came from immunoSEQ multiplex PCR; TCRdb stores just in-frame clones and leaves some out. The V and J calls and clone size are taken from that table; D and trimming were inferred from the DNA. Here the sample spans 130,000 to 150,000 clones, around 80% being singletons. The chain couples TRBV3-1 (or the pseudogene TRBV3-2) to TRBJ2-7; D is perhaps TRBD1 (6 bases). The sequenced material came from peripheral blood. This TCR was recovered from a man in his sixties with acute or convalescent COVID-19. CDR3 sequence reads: CASSQELQGSGEQYF. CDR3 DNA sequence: TGTGCCAGCAGCCAAGAACTACAGGGCTCGGGTGAGCAGTACTTC.